This record looks at one TCR beta chain sequence and its context. This entry is derived from a study of blood T cell repertoires in COVID-19. Trimming cost V 3 bases and J 0 bases, with 5 bases left between them. This CDR3 has 14 residues. Germline V gives CDR1 KGHSH, CDR2 LQKENI. Here immunoSEQ multiplex PCR was the method, and the copy in TCRdb shows in-frame clones only, minus some. The repertoire holds more than 100,000 clones, with about four fifths as singletons. Sequencing was carried out using peripheral blood. This sequence was found in a man aged 65 to 79 with acute or convalescent COVID-19. The rearrangement uses TRBV18 and TRBJ2-2, with D unclear. The CDR3 is CASSPSSNTGELFF. The CDR3 DNA is TGTGCCAGCTCACCCTCCTCGAACACCGGGGAGCTGTTTTTT.